The present T cell receptor beta chain was sequenced within a study of beta chain features in type 1 diabetes. cDNA synthesis used the whole RNA isolate, giving expressed TCRB sequences. Sequencing used immunoSEQ multiplex PCR; TCRdb keeps in-frame clones, though not all of them. This table holds approximately 360,000 clones, around 12% found once. In its sample, this clone was seen a few times. Its specificity is not known. Broader study findings: All four CD4+ subsets of Type 1 diabetes patients contained TCRB CDR3s that were moderately but significantly shorter.

The sequence was obtained from a woman aged 18-29 years with type 1 diabetes. The sample comprised naive CD4+ T cells from blood.

The CDR3 protein is CASSQARTSGGDEQFF. CDR3 nucleotide sequence: TGTGCCAGCAGCCAAGCCCGGACTAGCGGGGGCGATGAGCAGTTCTTC. This chain connects TRBV14 to TRBJ2-1, with 13 nucleotides matching TRBD2. After removal of 1 base from V and 8 bases from J, the junction contained 5 bases not matched to a gene. Germline loops: CDR1 SGHDN, CDR2 FVKESK. This CDR3 region has 16 residues.